One sample yielded the 17 T cell receptor beta chains listed below, sequenced in a study of blood T cell repertoires in COVID-19. The repertoire was sequenced with immunoSEQ multiplex PCR; TCRdb's copy has only in-frame clones and lacks some. The sample carries some 160,000 clones, roughly 90% recorded once. Source material: peripheral blood. Receptor source: a man between 60 and 75 years old with acute or convalescent COVID-19.

The chain recombines TRBV18 with TRBJ1-6; 7 nucleotides line up with TRBD1. V lost 5 bases to trimming and J lost 8 bases; unmatched junction nucleotides: 3. Germline loops: CDR1 KGHSH, CDR2 LQKENI. There are 13 residues in the CDR3. CDR3 amino acids: CASSADRDSPLHF. CDR3 in DNA: TGTGCCAGCTCAGCCGACAGGGATTCACCCCTCCACTTT.

The rearrangement uses TRBV6-2 or TRBV6-3 and TRBJ2-3; 12 bases agree with TRBD2. This CDR3 comprises 15 residues. With 5 bases clipped from V and 3 bases from J, the junction kept 3 bases outside the gene matches. CDR1 MNHEY and CDR2 SVGEGT come from the germline V gene. The CDR3 DNA reads TGTGCCAGCAGTATACTAGCGGGGGGAACAGATACGCAGTATTTT. The encoded protein is CASSILAGGTDTQYF.

The rearrangement links TRBV15 to TRBJ2-4; 7 bases are shared with TRBD1. The V segment lost 4 bases and the J segment 2 bases; nucleotides outside the gene matches: 8. From germline, CDR1 is LNHNV and CDR2 YYDKDF (reference sequence). CDR3 length: 16 amino acids. DNA of the CDR3: TGTGCCACCAGCACCCGACAGGGCTTCCCCAAAAACATTCAGTACTTC. Its protein is CATSTRQGFPKNIQYF.

The J gene is TRBJ2-7, the V gene TRBV12-1; the table names TRBD1, a call not compared with the DNA. TRBV12-1 is flagged as a pseudogene. There are 15 residues in the CDR3. CDR3 DNA: TGTGCCAGCAGCACGACAGGGAATGTATCCTACGAGCAGTACTTC. This codes for CASSTTGNVSYEQYF.

Turning to this clone: No DNA is shown, since the ends of the CDR3 on it are uncertain; the CDR3 is the one TCRdb lists. This chain joins TRBV6-5 and TRBJ1-2. The CDR3 is 15 residues long, ends included. Germline-derived CDR1 and CDR2 are MNHEY and SVGAGI. The CDR3 region is CASSSSGMEHGGYTF.

The rearrangement uses TRBV4-1 and TRBJ2-1; TRBD2 matches 8 bases. V lost 4 bases and J lost 1; bases outside the gene matches: 6. The germline V gene has CDR1 MGHRA and CDR2 YSYEKL. There are 16 residues in the CDR3. CDR3 region: CASSPLQRGSYNEQFF. The CDR3 DNA is TGCGCCAGCAGCCCCCTGCAGCGGGGGTCCTACAATGAGCAGTTCTTC.

This chain uses TRBV10-2 with TRBJ1-6; no clear D gene. The CDR3 length is 13 residues. The germline V and J ends were trimmed by 6 bases and 10 bases, with 13 bases remaining between them. Germline CDR1 and CDR2: WSHSY and SAAADI. The CDR3 DNA reads TGCGCCAGCAGAGACATAAGGGAGTCACCCCTCCACTTT. The encoded protein is CASRDIRESPLHF.

The rearrangement joins TRBV24-1 to TRBJ2-2, with a weak D call TRBD1 (6 bases). The CDR3 has 21 residues. Per the germline V gene, CDR1 is KGHDR and CDR2 is SFDVKD. Trimming left V 0 bases short and J 3 bases short, with 25 bases between. This chain's CDR3 is CATSDLRGGQKAHRDTGELFF. For the CDR3, the DNA is TGTGCCACCAGTGATTTGAGGGGCGGACAGAAGGCCCACCGAGACACCGGGGAGCTGTTTTTT.

The chain carries TRBV7-9 and TRBJ1-2; no reliable D call. Per germline, CDR1 SEHNR and CDR2 FQNEAQ (reference sequence). The CDR3 spans 14 residues. V gave up 3 bases and J gave up 2 bases, with 10 bases separating them. The CDR3 spells CASSFGGENYGYTF. CDR3 sequence (DNA): TGTGCCAGCAGCTTTGGCGGGGAAAACTATGGCTACACCTTC.

The rearrangement links TRBV7-9 to TRBJ1-2; D unresolved. There are 16 residues in the CDR3. Looked up from germline, CDR1 is SEHNR and CDR2 is FQNEAQ (reference sequence). With 5 bases removed from V and 1 base from J, the gap between germline ends came to 17 bases. The CDR3 DNA is TGTGCCAGCAGCCTAAAGAGGGTTACGGGTAACTATGGCTACACCTTC. The encoded protein is CASSLKRVTGNYGYTF.

The genes are TRBV2 and TRBJ1-2; D uncertain. Germline V CDR1 and CDR2: SNHLY, FYNNEI. The CDR3 covers 14 residues. V lost 6 bases and J lost 1, with 12 bases in between. CDR3 sequence (DNA): TGTGCCAGCAGAGTTGGAGGCAGTAACTATGGCTACACCTTC. Its translation is CASRVGGSNYGYTF.

This clone was detected a few times. The rearrangement joins TRBV2 to TRBJ2-3, with D maybe TRBD2 (5 bases). Germline-derived CDR1 and CDR2 are SNHLY and FYNNEI. V was shortened by 6 bases and J by 2 bases, with 12 bases between the two germline ends. This CDR3 has 14 amino acids. The CDR3: CASRDGGYTDTQYF. The DNA for the CDR3 is TGTGCCAGCAGGGACGGAGGCTACACAGATACGCAGTATTTT.

The V and J genes are TRBV30 and TRBJ2-3; D is undetermined. This CDR3 has 12 residues. Trimming removed 2 bases at V and 9 bases at J, with 12 bases between. Germline-derived CDR1 and CDR2 are GTSNPN and SVGIG (reference sequence). The CDR3 loop reads CAWSLLPVTQYF. The CDR3 region has the DNA TGTGCCTGGAGTCTACTGCCGGTAACGCAGTATTTT.

The chain combines TRBV13 with TRBJ1-1, with 7 bases lining up with TRBD1. The CDR3 consists of 15 residues. V trimming: 4 bases; J trimming: 5 bases; junction bases outside the gene matches: 10. CDR1 and CDR2 from the germline V gene are PRHDT and FYEKMQ (reference sequence). The CDR3 DNA is TGTGCCAGCAGCTATAGGGGGCTTTCGATGACTGAAGCTTTCTTT. It translates to CASSYRGLSMTEAFF.

The rearrangement links TRBV6-4 to TRBJ1-2; 7 bases match TRBD1. Germline V CDR1 and CDR2: MRHNA, SNTAGT. V lost 0 bases, J lost 4 bases, and 2 bases stayed unmatched. There are 14 residues in the CDR3. The CDR3 reads CASSDSGQVYGYTF. Written as DNA, the CDR3 is TGTGCCAGCAGTGACTCAGGACAGGTCTATGGCTACACCTTC.

The chain employs TRBV7-8 and TRBJ2-1; D not resolved. The CDR3 contains 11 residues. CDR1 and CDR2 from the germline V gene are SGHVS and FQNEAQ. V was cut by 2 bases and J by 11 bases, with 7 bases left in between. The DNA for the CDR3 is TGTGCCAGCAGCTTATCGCGGCAGCAGTTCTTC. Translated: CASSLSRQQFF. Combining the CDR3 with reference TRBV7-8 and TRBJ2-1 gives the whole variable domain GAGVSQSPRYKVAKRGQDVALRCDPISGHVSLFWYQQALGQGPEFLTYFQNEAQLDKSGLPSDRFFAERPEGSVSTLKIQRTQQEDSAVYLCASSLSRQQFFGPGTRLTVL.

The chain employs TRBV11-2 and TRBJ2-7; TRBD2 is a possible D gene (7 bases). The germline gives CDR1 SGHAT, CDR2 FQNNGV. The CDR3 length is 15 residues. V gave up 1 base and J gave up 2 bases, with 12 bases separating them. The CDR3 protein is CASSLGGGVTYEQYF. In nucleotides, the CDR3 is TGTGCCAGCAGCTTAGGAGGGGGGGTTACCTACGAGCAGTACTTC. The full variable domain, with the rest looked up from reference TRBV11-2 and TRBJ2-7, is EAGVAQSPRYKIIEKRQSVAFWCNPISGHATLYWYQQILGQGPKLLIQFQNNGVVDDSQLPKDRFSAERLKGVDSTLKIQPAKLEDSAVYLCASSLGGGVTYEQYFGPGTRLTVT.